Sequencing of this TCR beta chain was carried out in a study of metastatic and nonmetastatic thyroid tumors. Whole-study context: Repertoire comparison spanned blood and tumor or nodule tissue of malignant and benign thyroid patients. Study-wide results and limits: Malignant thyroid tumors reportedly exceeded benign nodules significantly in TCR beta diversity, with the difference appearing in blood and tumor.

V lost 2 bases and J 5 bases, leaving 4 bases between the germline ends. This CDR3 comprises 12 residues. Germline CDR1 is MNHNS and CDR2 is SASEGT. Ahead of thyroid surgery, no patient had received treatment of any kind. This clone came up a few times. Its antigen is currently unknown. Per the study methods: Differences in CDR3 between clinicopathological groups were drawn on to build a classifier intended to discriminate distant-metastatic papillary thyroid cancer patients. TCRdb reprocessed the PCR reads via MiXCR. Here the V and J calls rest on TCRdb's processing, not on the authors' analysis. The sample has approximately 15,000 clones; roughly 4% are singletons.

The chain links TRBV6-1 to TRBJ1-3, with D uncertain. The TCR comes from a female donor with papillary thyroid cancer or a benign thyroid nodule (not recorded which). Some clones in this sample may be carry-over from other donors' samples. The sequencing sample was made of tumor tissue. The CDR3 nucleotides are TGTGCCAGCAGTGAAAGTAGAAACACCATATATTTT. Protein: CASSESRNTIYF.